These 21 T cell receptor beta chains were all obtained from the same sample, sequenced in a study of molecular identifiers for immune sequencing clone quantification. TCRdb processed the PCR reads anew with MiXCR; each CDR3 protein has one entry. The sample has roughly 630,000 distinct CDR3 sequences, roughly 25% seen once. Material for sequencing was naive CD8+ T cells from blood, with Jurkat cell RNA spiked in. Sample subset: FACS-sorted CD8+CD4-CCR7+CD45RA+ naive T cells. These receptors all stem from a human donor in good health. Some libraries in this study had Jurkat cell RNA spiked in.

This clonotype appeared a few times. This rearrangement joins TRBV25-1 to TRBJ2-1; 7 bases map to TRBD2. Germline V gene data show CDR1 as MGHDK and CDR2 as SYGVNS. CDR3 length equals 15 residues. V lost 1 base and J lost 7; bases outside the gene matches: 7. In nucleotides, the CDR3 is TGTGCCAGCAGTGAATGGGGGGGAGTACAGAATGAGCAGTTCTTC. It encodes CASSEWGGVQNEQFF. The full variable domain, completed using reference TRBV25-1 and TRBJ2-1, is EADIYQTPRYLVIGTGKKITLECSQTMGHDKMYWYQQDPGMELHLIHYSYGVNSTEKGDLSSESTVSRIRTEHFPLTLESARPSHTSQYLCASSEWGGVQNEQFFGPGTRLTVL.

About this clonotype itself: This may arise from a read error, as a much more abundant clone is one base away. V usage is TRBV7-9 and J usage is TRBJ2-5, with 7 positions matching TRBD1. Per the germline V gene, CDR1 is SEHNR and CDR2 is FQNEAQ (reference sequence). CDR3 length: 14 amino acids. CDR3 sequence: CASSLEGARKTQHF. In DNA form, the CDR3 reads TGTGCCAGCAGCTTAGAGGGGGCGCGGAAGACCCAGCACTTC.

This clonotype was detected many times. The chain is built from TRBV7-6 and TRBJ2-5, with 7 bases lining up with TRBD1. Germline V lookup: CDR1 SGHVS, CDR2 FNYEAQ. There are 15 residues in the CDR3. Trimming removed 7 bases from V and 2 bases from J; junction bases left unmatched: 10. CDR3 protein: CASNSRSRGQETQYF. The CDR3 DNA sequence: TGTGCCAGCAACTCGAGGAGCAGGGGGCAAGAGACCCAGTACTTC.

The sample holds a few counts of this clonotype. This chain joins TRBV5-8 and TRBJ2-5; TRBD2 matches at 9 bases. CDR1 is SGHTS, CDR2 YDEGEE, per germline. After removal of 4 bases from V and 0 bases from J, the junction contained 7 bases not matched to a gene. This CDR3 comprises 16 residues. The chain's CDR3 is CASSRAGGNYQETQYF. The CDR3, as DNA: TGTGCCAGCAGCCGAGCGGGGGGCAACTACCAAGAGACCCAGTACTTC. The full variable domain, completed using reference TRBV5-8 and TRBJ2-5, is EAGVTQSPTHLIKTRGQQATLRCSPISGHTSVYWYQQALGLGLQFLLWYDEGEERNRGNFPPRFSGRQFPNYSSELNVNALELEDSALYLCASSRAGGNYQETQYFGPGTRLLVL.

This clonotype was detected a few times. J is TRBJ2-5 and V is TRBV4-3, with TRBD1 matching 8 bases. The CDR3 totals 15 residues. From germline, CDR1 is LGHNA and CDR2 YSLEER. J lost 2 bases, V lost 1 base, and 3 bases had no gene match. CDR3 in DNA: TGCGCCAGCAGCCAAGGGACAGGGTATCAAGAGACCCAGTACTTC. Protein sequence: CASSQGTGYQETQYF.

The chain combines TRBV27 with TRBJ1-2, with a weak D call TRBD1 (6 bases). The V gene's germline CDR1 is MNHEY and CDR2 SMNVEV (reference sequence). V was clipped by 4 bases and J by 7 bases, with 22 bases between them. The CDR3 covers 16 residues. The DNA for the CDR3 is TGTGCCAGCAGTTCGGCGGGGGCAGTACCATTTGGTGGCTACACCTTC. Its translation: CASSSAGAVPFGGYTF.

The chain recombines TRBV20-1 with TRBJ1-1, with D perhaps matching TRBD1 (5 bases). Germline V lookup: CDR1 DFQATT, CDR2 SNEGSKA (reference sequence). The V and J ends lost 6 bases and 5 bases respectively, with 19 bases between them. The CDR3 consists of 14 residues. The DNA of the CDR3 is TGCAGTGCCACGCCTGTCGGGCAGGGAACTGAAGCTTTCTTT. This translates into CSATPVGQGTEAFF.

The DNA of the CDR3 is TGTGCCAGCAGTTGGGCAGAGGGGTCCTACGAGCAGTACTTC. Translating gives CASSWAEGSYEQYF. The chain recombines TRBV12-3 or TRBV12-4 with TRBJ2-7; D assignment may be TRBD1 or TRBD2 (5 bases each). Trimming shortened V by 4 bases and J by 1 base, and 11 bases separated the two germline ends. The CDR3 extends over 14 amino acids.

The CDR3 protein is CAWIVRGSTEAFF. CDR3 bases: TGTGCCTGGATTGTGAGGGGGTCCACTGAAGCTTTCTTT. The chain employs TRBV30 and TRBJ1-1, with D possibly being TRBD1 (6 bases). With 4 bases removed from V and 4 bases from J, the gap between germline ends came to 13 bases. This CDR3 is built from 13 residues. The germline V gene has CDR1 GTSNPN and CDR2 SVGIG (reference sequence).

This clonotype was observed a single time. Just one base apart from a much larger clone, this may be a read error. The chain has TRBV29-1 and TRBJ2-7; TRBD1 is a possible D gene (6 bases). Trimming shortened V by 5 bases and J by 4 bases, and 15 bases separated the two germline ends. Germline CDR1 SQVTM, CDR2 ANQGSEA. The CDR3 contains 13 residues. CDR3: CSVMEDSRYEQYF. CDR3 nucleotides: TGCAGCGTTATGGAGGACAGCCGGTACGAGCAGTACTTC.

This clonotype has ten or more counts. The chain has TRBV24-1 and TRBJ1-6; D remains ambiguous. Looked up from germline, CDR1 is KGHDR and CDR2 is SFDVKD. This CDR3 spans 13 amino acids. Trimming removed 0 bases at V and 10 bases at J, with 6 bases between. As DNA, the CDR3 is TGTGCCACCAGTGATTTGGACGGATCACCCCTCCACTTT. Encoded protein: CATSDLDGSPLHF.

This clonotype was counted a few times. This chain uses TRBV6-2 or TRBV6-3 with TRBJ2-7, with D uncertain. The V gene lost 2 bases and the J gene lost 6 bases, with 17 bases spanning the gap. The CDR3 totals 15 residues. CDR1 and CDR2 (germline): MNHEY, SVGEGT. DNA of the CDR3: TGTGCCAGCAGTTACCGCCTCGGGTCAGCCTTCGAGCAGTACTTC. This gives the protein CASSYRLGSAFEQYF.

This clonotype was observed at least ten times. The chain joins TRBV5-1 to TRBJ1-1; D is uncertain. Trimming removed 4 bases from V and 3 bases from J, with 16 bases in between. The germline V gene has CDR1 SGHRS and CDR2 YFSETQ. This CDR3 comprises 15 residues. This chain's CDR3 is CASSNPSGVDTEAFF. The DNA of the CDR3 is TGCGCCAGCAGCAACCCGTCCGGGGTCGACACTGAAGCTTTCTTT.

About this clonotype: A much larger clonotype is one base distant, so this may be a read error. The CDR3 spells CSACRDSHLSYEQYF. CDR3 nucleotide sequence: TGCAGTGCTTGCCGGGACAGCCATCTCTCCTACGAGCAGTACTTC. The genes are TRBV20-1 and TRBJ2-7, with TRBD1 identical over 7 bases. This CDR3 has 15 residues. Trimming cost V 5 bases and J 0 bases; bases outside gene matches: 10. Germline-derived CDR1 and CDR2 are DFQATT and SNEGSKA (reference sequence).

A remark on this clonotype: This may stem from a read error, because a much larger clone lies one nucleotide away. The chain couples TRBV7-9 to TRBJ2-3; 9 bases are shared with TRBD2. Germline values: CDR1 SEHNR, CDR2 FQNEAQ (reference sequence). The CDR3 loop spans 15 amino acids. DNA for the CDR3: TGTGCCACCCGGGGAGCGGGGGGACCTCAGGATACGCGGTATTTT. This sequence encodes CATRGAGGPQDTRYF. The variable domain in full, with the rest retrieved from reference TRBV7-9 and TRBJ2-3, is DTGVSQNPRHKITKRGQNVTFRCDPISEHNRLYWYRQTLGQGPEFLTYFQNEAQLEKSRLLSDRFSAERPKGSFSTLEIQRTEQGDSAMYLCATRGAGGPQDTRYFGPGTRLTVL.

This clonotype was seen repeatedly, ten times or more. V is TRBV3-1 and J is TRBJ2-3, with D tentatively TRBD1 (5 bases). Between the trimmed V and J ends, which lost 4 bases and 4 bases, there was a span of 12 bases. The CDR3 spans 14 residues. Per the germline V gene, CDR1 is LGHDT and CDR2 is YNNKEL (reference sequence). CDR3 residues: CASSLSGIADTQYF. For the CDR3, the DNA is TGTGCCAGCAGCCTATCAGGGATCGCAGATACGCAGTATTTT.

This chain uses TRBV27 with TRBJ2-7; 9 bases fit TRBD1. The CDR3 is 13 residues long. J gave up 5 bases and V 5 bases, and 4 bases lay outside the gene matches. CDR1 is MNHEY and CDR2 is SMNVEV in the germline V gene (reference sequence). The DNA for the CDR3 is TGTGCCAGCAGTGATACAGGGGGCCACGAGCAGTACTTC. Translation gives CASSDTGGHEQYF.

This clonotype was recorded at least ten times. The rearrangement links TRBV5-1 to TRBJ2-5; 9 bases agree with TRBD2. CDR1 and CDR2 (germline): SGHRS, YFSETQ. V was pared by 0 bases and J by 2 bases, with 2 bases of the junction left unmatched. The CDR3 spans 15 residues. The CDR3 sequence: CASSLGTSAQETQYF. In nucleotides, the CDR3 is TGCGCCAGCAGCTTGGGGACTAGCGCACAAGAGACCCAGTACTTC.

On this clonotype itself: Just one base apart from a much larger clone, this may be a read error. The CDR3 ends on some other residue instead of the conserved phenylalanine or tryptophan, so this is likely a read error. This sequence joins TRBV12-3 or TRBV12-4 and TRBJ2-3; D gene uncertain. CDR3 length: 13 amino acids. V was shortened by 6 bases and J by 3 bases, with 10 bases between the two germline ends. CDR3 nucleotides: TGTGCCAGCAGCCGAGAGAGAACAGATACGCAGTATATT. This sequence encodes CASSRERTDTQYI.

V usage is TRBV19 and J usage is TRBJ2-7; TRBD1 agrees at 7 bases. The J segment lost 7 bases and the V segment lost 3 bases, leaving 6 bases of the junction unmatched. There are 13 residues in the CDR3. CDR1 and CDR2 from the germline V gene are LNHDA and SQIVND (reference sequence). CDR3 coding DNA: TGTGCCAGTAGTATCCTACAGGGGAATGAGCAGTACTTC. It is translated as CASSILQGNEQYF.

Comments on this clonotype: A much larger clone differs from this one at a single base, so this may be a read error. The V call is TRBV25-1, the J call TRBJ2-5; D possibly corresponds to TRBD1 (6 bases). CDR1 MGHDK and CDR2 SYGVNS come from the germline V gene. This CDR3 spans 15 amino acids. The CDR3 here is CDSSDQGFLEETQYF. DNA for the CDR3: TGTGACAGCAGTGACCAGGGGTTTCTTGAAGAGACCCAGTACTTC.